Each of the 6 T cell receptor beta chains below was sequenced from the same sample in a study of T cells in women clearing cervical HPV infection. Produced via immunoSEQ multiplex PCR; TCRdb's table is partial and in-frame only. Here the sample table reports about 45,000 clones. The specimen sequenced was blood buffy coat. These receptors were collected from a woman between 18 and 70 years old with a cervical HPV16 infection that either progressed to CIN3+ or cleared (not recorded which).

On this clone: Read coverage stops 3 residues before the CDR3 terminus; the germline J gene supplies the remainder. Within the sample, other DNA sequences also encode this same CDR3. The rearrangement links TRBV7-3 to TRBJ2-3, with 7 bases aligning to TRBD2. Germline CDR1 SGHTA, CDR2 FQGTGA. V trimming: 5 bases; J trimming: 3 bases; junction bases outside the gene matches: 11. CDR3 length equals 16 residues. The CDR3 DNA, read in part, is TGTGCCAGCAGCCCGTACTCGGGAGGCGGGACAGATACG. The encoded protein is CASSPYSGGGTDT. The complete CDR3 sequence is CASSPYSGGGTDTQYF.

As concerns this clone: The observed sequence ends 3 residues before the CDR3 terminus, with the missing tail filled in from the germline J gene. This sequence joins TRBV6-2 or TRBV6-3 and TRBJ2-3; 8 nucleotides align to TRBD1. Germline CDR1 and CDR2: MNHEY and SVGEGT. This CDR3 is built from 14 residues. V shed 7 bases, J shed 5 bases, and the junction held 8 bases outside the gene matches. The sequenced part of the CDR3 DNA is TGTGCCAGCATGAGGCAGGGGGCAGAAGATACG. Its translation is CASMRQGAEDT. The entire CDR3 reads CASMRQGAEDTQYF.

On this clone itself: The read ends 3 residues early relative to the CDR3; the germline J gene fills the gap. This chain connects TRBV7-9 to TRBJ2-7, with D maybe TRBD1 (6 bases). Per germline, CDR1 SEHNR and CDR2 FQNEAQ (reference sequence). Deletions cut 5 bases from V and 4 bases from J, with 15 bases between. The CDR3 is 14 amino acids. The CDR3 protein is CASSPYDRSYEQYF. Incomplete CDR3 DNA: TGTGCCAGCAGCCCCTACGACAGGAGTTACGAG.

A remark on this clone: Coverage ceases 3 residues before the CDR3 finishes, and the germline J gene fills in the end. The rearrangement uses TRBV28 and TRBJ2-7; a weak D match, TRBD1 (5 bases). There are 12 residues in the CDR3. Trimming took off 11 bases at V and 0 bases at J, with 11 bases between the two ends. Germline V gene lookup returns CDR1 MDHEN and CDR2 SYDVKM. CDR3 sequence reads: CAGATFSYEQYF. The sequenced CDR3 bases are TGTGCCGGGGCTACGTTCTCCTACGAG.

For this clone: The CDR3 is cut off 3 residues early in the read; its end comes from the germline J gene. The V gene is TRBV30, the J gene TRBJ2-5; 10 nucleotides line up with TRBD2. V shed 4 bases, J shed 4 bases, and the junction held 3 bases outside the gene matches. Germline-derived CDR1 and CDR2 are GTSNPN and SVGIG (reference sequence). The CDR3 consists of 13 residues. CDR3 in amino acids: CAWTSGSPETQYF. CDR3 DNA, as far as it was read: TGTGCCTGGACTAGCGGGAGCCCAGAGACC.

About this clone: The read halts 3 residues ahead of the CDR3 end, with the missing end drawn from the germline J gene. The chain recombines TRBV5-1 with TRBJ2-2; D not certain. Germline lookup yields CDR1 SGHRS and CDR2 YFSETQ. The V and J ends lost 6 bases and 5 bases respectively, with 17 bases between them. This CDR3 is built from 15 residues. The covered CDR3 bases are TGCGCCAGCAATACGGTTTCTCAAACTACCGGGGAG. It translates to CASNTVSQTTGE. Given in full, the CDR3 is CASNTVSQTTGELFF.